This TCR beta chain was obtained from a study of cytomegalovirus exposure and HLA in healthy donors. General study results and limits: It was in a later analysis that TCR association rates were seen to vary by HLA locus, highest for DRB1 and lowest for HLA-C.

Healthy bone marrow donors supplied every sample. As for this clone: Its antigen is undetermined.

The primer mix had 60 Vbeta and 13 Jbeta primers. Clones were read by immunoSEQ multiplex PCR, and TCRdb kept only the in-frame ones, dropping some. The data contain approximately 240,000 clones, almost 85% of them singletons. The germline V and J ends were trimmed by 4 bases and 5 bases, with 10 bases remaining between them. In germline, CDR1 is SGHRS, CDR2 YFSETQ. The CDR3 sequence is 13 residues long. Sequencing was performed on PBMCs. This TCR derives from a woman aged 35 to 49 in good health and CMV-seronegative. This chain uses TRBV5-1 with TRBJ1-5; D remains unclear. CDR3 DNA sequence: TGCGCCAGCAGCCTCTACGGGGATCAGCCCCAGCATTTT. Translating it yields CASSLYGDQPQHF.